This T cell receptor beta chain was recovered during a study of cytomegalovirus exposure and HLA in healthy donors. Overall study context: An early data release held tens of millions of unique TCRs from HLA-typed donors.

The study's findings and limits: Among the sequence variants, a highly shared cluster was likely an artifact of sequencing. In vitro assays verified that a few CMV-associated chains recognized CMV antigens specifically.

For this clone: Its antigen is not identified.

V was clipped by 5 bases and J by 4 bases, with 11 bases between them. The CDR3 covers 13 residues. Germline-derived CDR1 and CDR2 are MNHEY and SMNVEV (reference sequence). 13 Jbeta primers and 60 Vbeta primers were used for the PCR. TCRdb's copy holds only in-frame clones and misses some; the assay was immunoSEQ multiplex PCR. The table has 170,000 or so clones, 65% to 80% seen once. The chain carries TRBV27 and TRBJ1-2; D might be TRBD1 (5 bases). Sequencing was carried out using PBMCs. The origin of this receptor is a woman aged 45-60 years in good health and CMV-seropositive. In nucleotides, the CDR3 is TGTGCCAGCAGTCACGACAGCCGCTATGGCTACACCTTC. Translation gives CASSHDSRYGYTF.